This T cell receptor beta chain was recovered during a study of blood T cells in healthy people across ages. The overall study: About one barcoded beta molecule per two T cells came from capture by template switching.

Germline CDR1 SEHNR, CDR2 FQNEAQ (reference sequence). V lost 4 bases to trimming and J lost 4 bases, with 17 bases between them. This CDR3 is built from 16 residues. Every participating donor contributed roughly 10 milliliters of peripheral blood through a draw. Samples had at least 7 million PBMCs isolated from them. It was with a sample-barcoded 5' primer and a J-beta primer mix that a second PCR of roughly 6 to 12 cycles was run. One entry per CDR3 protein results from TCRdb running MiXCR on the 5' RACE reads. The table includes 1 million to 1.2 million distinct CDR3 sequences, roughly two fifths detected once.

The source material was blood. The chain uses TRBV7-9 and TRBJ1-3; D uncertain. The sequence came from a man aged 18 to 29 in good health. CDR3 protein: CASSSDLTNRGNTIYF. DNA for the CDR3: TGTGCCAGCAGCTCTGACTTGACAAATAGAGGAAACACCATATATTTT.